The rows below give T cell receptor beta chains drawn from one sample of a study of T cell repertoires in cytomegalovirus infection. Using its own MiXCR run on the reads, TCRdb lists one record per CDR3 protein. The sample consists of 680,000 or so distinct CDR3 sequences, approximately 34% of them appearing once. What was sequenced was PBMCs. The receptors stem from a human donor in good health (CMV status not recorded). Some clones in this sample may be carry-over from other donors' samples. CDR3s include the opening cysteine and the closing phenylalanine or tryptophan. The D gene is left open where the match is weak. Expanded clones are given a class, and other clones once, few, many or no size at all.

cdr3_nt: TGCAGTGCTAGTAAGGATACGCAGTATTTT; cdr3_aa: CSASKDTQYF; clone_size: .; v_call: TRBV20-1; j_call: TRBJ2-3; d_call: .; cdr3_length: 10
cdr3_nt: TGTGCCATCAGGGGACAGGGTTCCCACGAGCAGTACTTC; cdr3_aa: CAIRGQGSHEQYF; clone_size: few; v_call: TRBV10-3; j_call: TRBJ2-7; d_call: TRBD1; cdr3_length: 13
cdr3_nt: TGCGCCAGCAGCTTGAAACCAGCGGCAGAGACCCAGTACTTC; cdr3_aa: CASSLKPAAETQYF; clone_size: .; v_call: TRBV5-1; j_call: TRBJ2-5; d_call: .; cdr3_length: 14
cdr3_nt: TGTGCCAGCAGCCTACGGTACGGCTACGAGCAGTACTTC; cdr3_aa: CASSLRYGYEQYF; clone_size: .; v_call: TRBV6-2/TRBV6-3; j_call: TRBJ2-7; d_call: .; cdr3_length: 13
cdr3_nt: TGTGCCAGTAGTCTCACCGGGACTAGCGCCCTAACCGGGGAGCTGTTTTTT; cdr3_aa: CASSLTGTSALTGELFF; clone_size: once; v_call: TRBV19; j_call: TRBJ2-2; d_call: TRBD2; cdr3_length: 17
cdr3_nt: TGTGCCAGCAGCCTGTCGGGACTAGCGGGGGGGGGGTCAGATACGCAGTATTTT; cdr3_aa: CASSLSGLAGGGSDTQYF; clone_size: .; v_call: TRBV11-2; j_call: TRBJ2-3; d_call: TRBD2; cdr3_length: 18
cdr3_nt: TGTGCCAGCAGCCAAGGCACGGGAGGTAGGGATACGCAGTATTTT; cdr3_aa: CASSQGTGGRDTQYF; clone_size: .; v_call: TRBV4-2; j_call: TRBJ2-3; d_call: TRBD2; cdr3_length: 15
cdr3_nt: TGTGCCAGCAGTTTGAGGGACAGGGTGGTGACTGAAGCTCTCTTT; cdr3_aa: CASSLRDRVVTEALF; clone_size: .; v_call: TRBV28; j_call: TRBJ1-1; d_call: TRBD1; cdr3_length: 15
cdr3_nt: TGTGCCAGAGCCCACAGCTCCTACAATGAGCAGTTCTTC; cdr3_aa: CARAHSSYNEQFF; clone_size: .; v_call: TRBV2; j_call: TRBJ2-1; d_call: .; cdr3_length: 13
cdr3_nt: TGTGCCAGCAGCTTAAAGTCTCAGTGGGCCGGCACTGAAGCTTTCTTT; cdr3_aa: CASSLKSQWAGTEAFF; clone_size: .; v_call: TRBV7-8; j_call: TRBJ1-1; d_call: .; cdr3_length: 16
cdr3_nt: TGTGCCAGCAGTTTAGCGGGGCAGAACAATCAGCCCCAGCATTTT; cdr3_aa: CASSLAGQNNQPQHF; clone_size: .; v_call: TRBV12-3/TRBV12-4; j_call: TRBJ1-5; d_call: .; cdr3_length: 15
cdr3_nt: TGTGCCAGCACTTACAGGGGAACTAACACTGAAGCTTTCTTT; cdr3_aa: CASTYRGTNTEAFF; clone_size: .; v_call: TRBV5-3; j_call: TRBJ1-1; d_call: TRBD1; cdr3_length: 14
cdr3_nt: TGTGCCAGCGGACTAGCGGGGACCTCCTACAATGAGCAGTTCTTC; cdr3_aa: CASGLAGTSYNEQFF; clone_size: few; v_call: TRBV6-2/TRBV6-3; j_call: TRBJ2-1; d_call: TRBD2; cdr3_length: 15
cdr3_nt: TGTACCAGCAGCCCTAATTACGAGCAGTACTTC; cdr3_aa: CTSSPNYEQYF; clone_size: .; v_call: TRBV7-3; j_call: TRBJ2-7; d_call: .; cdr3_length: 11
cdr3_nt: TGTGCCAGCAGCTTAAGGGCAGTCTGGGGCTACACCTTC; cdr3_aa: CASSLRAVWGYTF; clone_size: many; v_call: TRBV7-2; j_call: TRBJ1-2; d_call: .; cdr3_length: 13
cdr3_nt: TGTGCCAGCAGCCGCGTTATGGAGACCCAGTACTTC; cdr3_aa: CASSRVMETQYF; clone_size: .; v_call: TRBV7-2; j_call: TRBJ2-5; d_call: .; cdr3_length: 12
cdr3_nt: TGTGCCAGCAGTTACTCGAATCGGGGTTTCAATGAGCAGTTCTTC; cdr3_aa: CASSYSNRGFNEQFF; clone_size: few; v_call: TRBV6-5; j_call: TRBJ2-1; d_call: .; cdr3_length: 15
cdr3_nt: TGCAGCGACCAGGGAGGAATACAGCTGTTTTTT; cdr3_aa: CSDQGGIQLFF; clone_size: .; v_call: TRBV20-1; j_call: TRBJ2-2; d_call: .; cdr3_length: 11
cdr3_nt: TGTGCCACCAGTGATTTGTCGGGAGGGCCCCAGCATTTT; cdr3_aa: CATSDLSGGPQHF; clone_size: .; v_call: TRBV24-1; j_call: TRBJ1-5; d_call: .; cdr3_length: 13
cdr3_nt: TGTGCCATTAGTGGCGGACAGGAAAATCAGCCCCAGCATTTT; cdr3_aa: CAISGGQENQPQHF; clone_size: once; v_call: TRBV19; j_call: TRBJ1-5; d_call: TRBD1; cdr3_length: 14
cdr3_nt: TGCAGTGCTAGCCGGGATTTCGTCGGCAATGAGCAGTTCTTC; cdr3_aa: CSASRDFVGNEQFF; clone_size: once; v_call: TRBV20-1; j_call: TRBJ2-1; d_call: .; cdr3_length: 14
cdr3_nt: TGTGCCAGCAGCTCGAGACTAGCGGGAGGGGTCACAGATACGCAGTATTTT; cdr3_aa: CASSSRLAGGVTDTQYF; clone_size: many; v_call: TRBV7-2; j_call: TRBJ2-3; d_call: TRBD2; cdr3_length: 17